The entry below describes one TCR beta chain. Its antigen remains unknown. Sequencing used immunoSEQ multiplex PCR; TCRdb keeps in-frame clones, though not all of them. The repertoire holds roughly 150,000 clones, around 85% seen once, with under 8% in the top ten. This entry comes from a study of T cell responses to AZD1222 COVID-19 vaccine. The study's findings and limits: White British people made up most donors, females outnumbered males, and clonal diversity was possibly underestimated.

In germline, CDR1 is KGHSH, CDR2 LQKENI. The CDR3 extends over 15 amino acids. V gave up 0 bases and J gave up 10 bases, with 13 bases separating them. The origin of this receptor is an adult who had recovered from COVID-19. The chain joins TRBV18 to TRBJ1-6; D call uncertain. Sequencing used peripheral blood, obtained after recovery from COVID-19. CDR3 bases: TGTGCCAGCTCACCACCGTCTAGGACTCAATCACCCCTCCACTTT. Amino acids: CASSPPSRTQSPLHF. Combining the CDR3 with reference TRBV18 and TRBJ1-6 gives the whole variable domain NAGVMQNPRHLVRRRGQEARLRCSPMKGHSHVYWYRQLPEEGLKFMVYLQKENIIDESGMPKERFSAEFPKEGPSILRIQQVVRGDSAAYFCASSPPSRTQSPLHFGNGTRLTVT.